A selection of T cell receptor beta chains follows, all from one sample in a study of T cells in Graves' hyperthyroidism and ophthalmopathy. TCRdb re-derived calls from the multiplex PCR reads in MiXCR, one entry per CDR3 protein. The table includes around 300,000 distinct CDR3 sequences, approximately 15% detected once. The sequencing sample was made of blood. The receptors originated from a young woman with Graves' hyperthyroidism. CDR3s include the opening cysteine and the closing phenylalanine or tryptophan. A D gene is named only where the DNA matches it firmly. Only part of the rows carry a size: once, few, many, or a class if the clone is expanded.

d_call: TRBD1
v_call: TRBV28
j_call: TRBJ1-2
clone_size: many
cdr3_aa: CASSPGTGPLGYTF
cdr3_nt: TGTGCCAGCAGTCCGGGGACAGGCCCCCTAGGCTACACCTTC

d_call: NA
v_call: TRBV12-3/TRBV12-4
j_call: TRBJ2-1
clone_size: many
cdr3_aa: CASRVPGRYNEQFF
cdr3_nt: TGTGCCAGCAGGGTGCCGGGCCGTTACAATGAGCAGTTCTTC

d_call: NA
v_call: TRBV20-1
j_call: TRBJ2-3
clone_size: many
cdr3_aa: CSARFVSAQHVDTQYF
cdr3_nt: TGCAGTGCTAGATTTGTGTCAGCTCAGCATGTAGATACGCAGTATTTT

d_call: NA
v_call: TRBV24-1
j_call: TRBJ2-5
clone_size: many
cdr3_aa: CATSDPTDTEPGETQYF
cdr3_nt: TGTGCCACCAGTGACCCTACCGACACCGAACCGGGAGAGACCCAGTACTTC

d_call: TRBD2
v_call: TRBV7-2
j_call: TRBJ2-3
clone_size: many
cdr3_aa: CASRQASGRTDTQYF
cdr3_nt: TGTGCCAGCCGGCAGGCCAGCGGGAGAACAGATACGCAGTATTTT

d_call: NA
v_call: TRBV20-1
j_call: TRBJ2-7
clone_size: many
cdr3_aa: CSAPDSYEQYF
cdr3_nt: TGCAGTGCGCCGGACTCTTACGAGCAGTACTTC

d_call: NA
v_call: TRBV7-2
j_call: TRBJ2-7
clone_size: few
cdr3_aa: CASSLTRATYEQYF
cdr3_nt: TGTGCCAGCAGCTTAACCCGGGCCACCTACGAGCAGTACTTC

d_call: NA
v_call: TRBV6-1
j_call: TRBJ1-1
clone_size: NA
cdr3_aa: CASSEYRAFF
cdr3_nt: TGTGCCAGCAGTGAATACCGAGCTTTCTTT

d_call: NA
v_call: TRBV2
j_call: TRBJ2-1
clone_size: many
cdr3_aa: CASSELDEQFF
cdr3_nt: TGTGCCAGCAGTGAACTGGATGAGCAGTTCTTC

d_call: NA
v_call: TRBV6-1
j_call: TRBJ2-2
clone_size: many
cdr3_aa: CASTGAQEAGTGELFF
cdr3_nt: TGTGCCAGCACCGGCGCCCAGGAGGCGGGCACCGGGGAGCTGTTTTTT

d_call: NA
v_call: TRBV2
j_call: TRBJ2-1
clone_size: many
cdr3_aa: CASSLLTNFYEQFF
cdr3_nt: TGTGCCAGCAGTCTGCTGACTAACTTCTATGAGCAGTTCTTC

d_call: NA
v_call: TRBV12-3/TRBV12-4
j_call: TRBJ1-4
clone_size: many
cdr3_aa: CASSDSLATNEKLFF
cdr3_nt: TGTGCCAGCAGTGATTCCCTTGCAACTAATGAAAAACTGTTTTTT

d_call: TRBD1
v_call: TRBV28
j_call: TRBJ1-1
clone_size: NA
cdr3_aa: CASRSQGVRTEAFF
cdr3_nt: TGTGCCAGCAGGTCACAGGGGGTACGGACTGAAGCTTTCTTT

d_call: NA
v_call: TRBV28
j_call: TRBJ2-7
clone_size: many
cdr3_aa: CASSAVGLFYEQYF
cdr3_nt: TGTGCCAGCAGTGCCGTAGGACTCTTCTACGAGCAGTACTTC

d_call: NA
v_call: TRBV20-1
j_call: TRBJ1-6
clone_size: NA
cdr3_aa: CSARDSPLSNSPLHF
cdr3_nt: TGCAGTGCTAGAGATAGCCCCCTATCTAATTCACCCCTCCACTTT

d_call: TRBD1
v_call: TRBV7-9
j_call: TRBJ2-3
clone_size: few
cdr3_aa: CASSPGQGFTDTQYF
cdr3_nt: TGTGCCAGCAGCCCGGGACAGGGGTTCACAGATACGCAGTATTTT

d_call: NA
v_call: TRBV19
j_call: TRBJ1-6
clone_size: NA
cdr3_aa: CASRGGDGSPLHF
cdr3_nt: TGTGCCAGTCGAGGGGGAGATGGTTCACCCCTCCACTTT

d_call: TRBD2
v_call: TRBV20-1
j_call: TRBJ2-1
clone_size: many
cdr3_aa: CSGAGERRSEQFF
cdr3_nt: TGCAGTGGGGCGGGAGAGCGGCGGAGTGAGCAGTTCTTC

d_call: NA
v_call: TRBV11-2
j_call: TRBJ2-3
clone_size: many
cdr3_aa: CASRQIKVPYTQYF
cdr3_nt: TGTGCCAGCAGACAAATTAAAGTCCCCTATACGCAGTATTTT

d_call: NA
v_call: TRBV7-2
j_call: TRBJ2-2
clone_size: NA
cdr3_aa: CASSSHVTGELFF
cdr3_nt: TGTGCCAGCAGCTCGCATGTCACCGGGGAGCTGTTTTTT

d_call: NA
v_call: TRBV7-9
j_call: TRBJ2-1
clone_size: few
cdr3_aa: CASSLLLGGTGNNEQFF
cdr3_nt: TGTGCCAGCAGCTTATTGTTGGGCGGAACCGGAAACAATGAGCAGTTCTTC

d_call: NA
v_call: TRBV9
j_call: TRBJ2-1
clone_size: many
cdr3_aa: CASSATSQGEQFF
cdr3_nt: TGTGCCAGCAGTGCCACTAGCCAAGGTGAGCAGTTCTTC

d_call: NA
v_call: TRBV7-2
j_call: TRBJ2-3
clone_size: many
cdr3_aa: CASSLVGVATDTQYF
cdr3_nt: TGTGCCAGCAGCTTAGTCGGGGTAGCCACAGATACGCAGTATTTT

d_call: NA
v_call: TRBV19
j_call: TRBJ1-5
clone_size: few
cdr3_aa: CASSPNDSNQPQHF
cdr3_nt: TGTGCCAGTAGTCCCAACGACAGCAATCAGCCCCAGCATTTT

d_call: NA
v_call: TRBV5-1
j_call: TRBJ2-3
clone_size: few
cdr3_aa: CASASWVSSTDTQYF
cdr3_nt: TGCGCCAGCGCGTCGTGGGTCTCTAGCACAGATACGCAGTATTTT

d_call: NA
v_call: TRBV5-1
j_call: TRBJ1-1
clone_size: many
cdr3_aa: CASKIGSGQRDTEAFF
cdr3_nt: TGCGCCAGCAAGATTGGCTCCGGACAAAGGGACACTGAAGCTTTCTTT

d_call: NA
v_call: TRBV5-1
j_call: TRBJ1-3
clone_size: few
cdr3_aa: CASSLSADRTNTIYF
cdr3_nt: TGCGCCAGCAGCCTGTCAGCCGATAGGACGAACACCATATATTTT

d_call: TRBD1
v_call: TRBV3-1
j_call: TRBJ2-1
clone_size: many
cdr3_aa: CASSQDPGQGSYNEQFF
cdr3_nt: TGTGCCAGCAGCCAAGATCCGGGACAGGGGTCCTACAATGAGCAGTTCTTC

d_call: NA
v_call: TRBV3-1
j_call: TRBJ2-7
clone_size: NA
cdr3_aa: CATSLGASYEQYF
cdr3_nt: TGTGCCACCTCTCTAGGGGCCTCCTACGAGCAGTACTTC

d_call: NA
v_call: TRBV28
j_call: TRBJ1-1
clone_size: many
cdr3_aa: CASSASDSPEAFF
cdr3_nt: TGTGCCAGCAGTGCCTCGGACAGCCCTGAAGCTTTCTTT

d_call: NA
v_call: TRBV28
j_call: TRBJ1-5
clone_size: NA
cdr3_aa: CASTTLGDTNQPQHF
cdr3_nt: TGTGCCAGCACCACTTTGGGAGATACCAATCAGCCCCAGCATTTT

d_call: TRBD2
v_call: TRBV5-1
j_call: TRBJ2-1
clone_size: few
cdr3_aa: CASSGSSGHNEQFF
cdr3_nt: TGCGCCAGCAGTGGGTCTAGCGGGCACAATGAGCAGTTCTTC

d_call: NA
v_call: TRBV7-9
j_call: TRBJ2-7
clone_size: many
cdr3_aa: CASSPRGGTGVYEQYF
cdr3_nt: TGTGCCAGCAGCCCGCGGGGGGGGACAGGCGTCTACGAGCAGTACTTC

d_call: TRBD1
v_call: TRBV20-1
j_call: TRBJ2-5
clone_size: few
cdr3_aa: CSASRDRGEETQYF
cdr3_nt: TGCAGTGCTAGCCGGGACAGGGGTGAAGAGACCCAGTACTTC

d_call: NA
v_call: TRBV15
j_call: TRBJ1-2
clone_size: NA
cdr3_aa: CATSTVGVQEAHGYTF
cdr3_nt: TGTGCCACCAGCACAGTCGGGGTCCAGGAAGCCCACGGCTACACCTTC

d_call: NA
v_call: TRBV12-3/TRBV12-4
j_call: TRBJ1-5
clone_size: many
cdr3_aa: CASSFEQALNQPQHF
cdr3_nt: TGTGCCAGCAGTTTTGAGCAGGCCTTGAATCAGCCCCAGCATTTT

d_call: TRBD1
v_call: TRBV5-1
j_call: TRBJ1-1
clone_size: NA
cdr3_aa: CASSPGQGAPSFF
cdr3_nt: TGCGCCAGCAGCCCTGGACAGGGGGCTCCGTCTTTCTTT

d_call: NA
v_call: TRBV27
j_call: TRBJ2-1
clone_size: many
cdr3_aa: CASQVGAAQSSYNEQFF
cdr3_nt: TGTGCCTCGCAAGTCGGAGCGGCCCAGAGCTCCTACAATGAGCAGTTCTTC

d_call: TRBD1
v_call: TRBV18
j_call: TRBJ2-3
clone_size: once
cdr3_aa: CASSPVTGPDTQYF
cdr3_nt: TGTGCCAGCTCACCAGTGACAGGGCCAGATACGCAGTATTTT

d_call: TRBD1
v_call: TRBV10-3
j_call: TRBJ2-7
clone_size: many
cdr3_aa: CATRTGVGYEQYF
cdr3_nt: TGTGCCACTCGGACAGGGGTGGGTTACGAGCAGTACTTC

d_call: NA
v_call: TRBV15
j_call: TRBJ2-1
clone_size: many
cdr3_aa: CATSRGGKSGEQFF
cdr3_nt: TGTGCCACCAGCAGGGGGGGAAAGAGCGGGGAGCAGTTCTTC

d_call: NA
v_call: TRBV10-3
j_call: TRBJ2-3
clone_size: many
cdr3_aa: CAIKGDTDTQYF
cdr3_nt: TGTGCCATCAAGGGCGACACAGATACGCAGTATTTT

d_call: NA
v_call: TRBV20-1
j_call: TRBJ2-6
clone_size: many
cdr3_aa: CSARDRRGANVLTF
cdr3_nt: TGCAGTGCTCGCGACAGAAGAGGGGCCAACGTCCTGACTTTC

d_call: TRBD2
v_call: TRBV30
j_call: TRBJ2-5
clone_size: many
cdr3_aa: CAWRSGRTQETQYF
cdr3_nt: TGTGCCTGGCGAAGCGGGAGGACCCAAGAGACCCAGTACTTC

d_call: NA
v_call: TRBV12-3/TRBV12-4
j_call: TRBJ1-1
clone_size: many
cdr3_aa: CASRPGTMNTEAFF
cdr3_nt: TGTGCCAGCAGGCCAGGGACCATGAACACTGAAGCTTTCTTT

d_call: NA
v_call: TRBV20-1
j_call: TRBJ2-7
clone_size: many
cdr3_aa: CSAHFGQGGYEQYF
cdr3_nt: TGCAGTGCCCACTTTGGGCAGGGAGGTTACGAGCAGTACTTC

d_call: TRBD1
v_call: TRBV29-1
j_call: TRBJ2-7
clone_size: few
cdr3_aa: CSVAGTGASEQYF
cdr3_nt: TGCAGCGTTGCCGGGACAGGGGCTAGCGAGCAGTACTTC

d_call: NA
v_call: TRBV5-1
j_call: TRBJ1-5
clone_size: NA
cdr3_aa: CASSLGGEESQPQHF
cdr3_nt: TGCGCCAGCAGCTTGGGTGGTGAGGAAAGTCAGCCCCAGCATTTT

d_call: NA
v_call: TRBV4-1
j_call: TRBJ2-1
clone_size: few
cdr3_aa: CASSQDKSEQFF
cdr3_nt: TGCGCCAGCAGCCAAGATAAGAGTGAGCAGTTCTTC

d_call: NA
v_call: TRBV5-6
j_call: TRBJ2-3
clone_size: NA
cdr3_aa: CASSFLRASTGDTQYF
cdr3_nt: TGTGCCAGCAGCTTTTTACGGGCGAGTACGGGAGATACGCAGTATTTT

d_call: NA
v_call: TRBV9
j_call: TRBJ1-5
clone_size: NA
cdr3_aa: CASSVKPQGPQHF
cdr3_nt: TGTGCCAGCAGCGTAAAGCCCCAGGGGCCCCAGCATTTT

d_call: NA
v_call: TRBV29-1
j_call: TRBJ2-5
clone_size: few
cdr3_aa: CSAMGNRELETQYF
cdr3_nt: TGCAGCGCCATGGGGAACAGGGAATTGGAGACCCAGTACTTC

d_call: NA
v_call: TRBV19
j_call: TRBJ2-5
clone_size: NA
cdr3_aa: CASSVLASYQETQYF
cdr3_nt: TGTGCCAGTAGTGTCCTGGCCAGCTACCAAGAGACCCAGTACTTC

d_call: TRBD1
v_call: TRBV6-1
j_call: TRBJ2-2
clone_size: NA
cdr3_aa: CASRKGQTTFTGELFF
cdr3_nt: TGTGCCAGCAGGAAGGGACAGACCACCTTCACCGGGGAGCTGTTTTTT

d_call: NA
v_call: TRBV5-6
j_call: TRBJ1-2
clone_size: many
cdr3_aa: CASSLGSEGGYTF
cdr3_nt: TGTGCCAGCAGCTTGGGATCAGAGGGTGGCTACACCTTC

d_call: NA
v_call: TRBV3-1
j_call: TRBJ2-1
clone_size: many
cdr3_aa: CASSQEGGEQFF
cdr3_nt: TGTGCCAGCAGCCAAGAAGGGGGGGAGCAGTTCTTC

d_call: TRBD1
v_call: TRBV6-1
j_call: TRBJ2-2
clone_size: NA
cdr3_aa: CASSGTGHTGGLFF
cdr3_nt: TGTGCCAGCAGTGGGACAGGGCACACCGGGGGGCTGTTTTTT

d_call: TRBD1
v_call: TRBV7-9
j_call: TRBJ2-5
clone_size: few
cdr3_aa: CASSRGQGGRETQYF
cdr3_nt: TGTGCCAGCAGCCGTGGACAGGGTGGGCGAGAGACCCAGTACTTC

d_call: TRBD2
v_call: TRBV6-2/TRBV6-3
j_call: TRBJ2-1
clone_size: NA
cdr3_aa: CASTGGAYNEQFF
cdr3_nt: TGTGCCAGCACTGGGGGGGCCTACAATGAGCAGTTCTTC

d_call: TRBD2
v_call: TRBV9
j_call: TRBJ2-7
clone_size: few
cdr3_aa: CASSVAEAGVCEQYF
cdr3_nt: TGTGCCAGCAGCGTAGCAGAAGCGGGAGTATGCGAGCAGTACTTC